Detailed here is one T cell receptor beta chain. Its antigen is as yet unknown. Thyroid ultrasound and orbital computed tomography, with clinical symptoms and serum thyroxine and TRAb, informed diagnoses. Authors of the study amplified TCR beta CDR3 regions from RNA transcripts. The HTBI set primed first-round TCR CDR3 RT-PCR. TCRdb ran MiXCR on the multiplex PCR reads and lists one entry per CDR3 protein. The table includes roughly 500,000 distinct CDR3 sequences, roughly 16% detected once. The data derive from a study of T cells in Graves' hyperthyroidism and ophthalmopathy. CDR1 and CDR2 (germline): LNHDA, SQIVND (reference sequence). The CDR3 runs 12 residues. Trimming took 0 bases from V and 4 from J, leaving 1 base between them. Findings and caveats of the study: Ophthalmopathy was model-predicted a median roughly six months pre-onset. Blood shared most expanded thyroid clonotypes above 0.001.

V usage is TRBV19 and J usage is TRBJ1-5, with D unclear. The specimen sequenced was blood. The receptor's source is a woman in her twenties or thirties with Graves' ophthalmopathy. CDR3 sequence (DNA): TGTGCCAGTAGTATAGAAAATCAGCCCCAGCATTTT. It yields the protein CASSIENQPQHF.